This T cell receptor (beta chain) was obtained from a study of blood T cell repertoires in COVID-19. Study-wide background: The samples span acute and convalescent COVID-19 from the United States, Italy and Spain. Sources were T cells, B-cell-depleted T cells, or PBMCs; the material itself was cDNA or gDNA.

The CDR3 is 15 residues long. The germline CDR1 and CDR2 sequences are SNHLY and FYNNEI. The V end was cut by 1 base, the J end by 6 bases, with 13 bases between. The protocol was immunoSEQ multiplex PCR, while the TCRdb copy is restricted to in-frame clones and leaves out a portion. The repertoire has 65,000 to 75,000 clones, around 87% of them found once; the top ten carry roughly 28%. This clone has only one observation. The genes are TRBV2 and TRBJ1-3; D perhaps matches TRBD1 (5 bases). The sample was peripheral blood. The clonotype was recovered from an elderly woman with active or convalescent COVID-19. This chain's CDR3 is CASSEGTLGPNTIYF. In nucleotides, the CDR3 is TGTGCCAGCAGTGAAGGAACATTGGGGCCAAACACCATATATTTT. The full variable domain, in which reference TRBV2 and TRBJ1-3 provide the parts outside the CDR3, is EPEVTQTPSHQVTQMGQEVILRCVPISNHLYFYWYRQILGQKVEFLVSFYNNEISEKSEIFDDQFSVERPDGSNFTLKIRSTKLEDSAMYFCASSEGTLGPNTIYFGEGSWLTVV.